The 8 T cell receptor beta chains below were found in one sample sequenced in a study of blood T cell repertoires in COVID-19. Profiling relied on immunoSEQ multiplex PCR, and the TCRdb table lists in-frame clones only, not all of them. The sample gives under 200,000 clones, under 85% of which show up once; around 15% is in the top ten. What was sequenced was peripheral blood. Every receptor here comes from a man aged 60 to 69 with active or convalescent COVID-19.

The chain couples TRBV9 to TRBJ1-6, with a tentative D call TRBD1 (5 bases). The length of the CDR3 is 17 residues. The V gene lost 3 bases and the J gene lost 6 bases, with 19 bases spanning the gap. Germline V lookup: CDR1 SGDLS, CDR2 YYNGEE. The CDR3 region has the DNA TGTGCCAGCAGCGCAGGGACCCGTCCGGAGGGTAATTCACCCCTCCACTTT. It specifies CASSAGTRPEGNSPLHF.

This clone has a handful of counts. V gene TRBV7-3 combines with J gene TRBJ2-1; TRBD2 aligns across 7 bases. Germline CDR1 is SGHTA and CDR2 is FQGTGA. The length of the CDR3 is 16 residues. J lost 5 bases, V lost 0 bases, and 7 bases had no gene match. For the CDR3, the DNA is TGTGCCAGCAGCTTAACGGGAGGGGCAGCTAACAATGAGCAGTTCTTC. Amino acid sequence: CASSLTGGAANNEQFF. Looking up the rest from reference TRBV7-3 and TRBJ2-1 gives the full variable domain: GAGVSQTPSNKVTEKGKYVELRCDPISGHTALYWYRQSLGQGPEFLIYFQGTGAADDSGLPNDRFFAVRPEGSVSTLKIQRTERGDSAVYLCASSLTGGAANNEQFFGPGTRLTVL.

The chain uses TRBV12-3 or TRBV12-4 and TRBJ1-3, with D uncertain. Trimming shortened V by 10 bases and J by 4 bases, and 14 bases separated the two germline ends. The CDR3 covers 13 residues. Here the CDR3 DNA reads TGTGCCACCTCGGGTTCCCGCGGAAACACCATATATTTT. It translates to CATSGSRGNTIYF.

This chain uses TRBV19 with TRBJ1-2, with 8 bases matching TRBD1. The CDR3 has 14 amino acids. The ends lost 5 bases at V and 2 bases at J; junction bases unmatched: 4. The germline CDR1 and CDR2 sequences are LNHDA and SQIVND (reference sequence). The CDR3: CASSPRTGNYGYTF. The CDR3 nucleotides read TGTGCCAGTAGTCCACGGACAGGGAACTATGGCTACACCTTC.

The sample holds one count of this clone. The chain couples TRBV10-3 to TRBJ2-1; 9 bases map to TRBD2. This CDR3 comprises 16 residues. Germline lookup yields CDR1 ENHRY and CDR2 SYGVKD. With 4 bases clipped from V and 0 bases from J, the junction kept 4 bases outside the gene matches. This CDR3 is CAISGTSVSSYNEQFF. In DNA form, the CDR3 reads TGTGCCATCAGTGGGACTAGCGTATCCTCCTACAATGAGCAGTTCTTC.

This chain uses TRBV6-5 with TRBJ1-2, with D possibly matching TRBD1 (6 bases). V lost 5 bases, J lost 8 bases, and 21 bases lay in between. This CDR3 region has 15 residues. Germline assignment: CDR1 MNHEY and CDR2 SVGAGI. The CDR3, as DNA: TGTGCCAGCAGTAACCCCGGACCAGGGGTTGGCGGCTACACCTTC. Residues: CASSNPGPGVGGYTF.

This CDR3 reads CARGGTSRDTQYF. In nucleotides, the CDR3 is TGTGCCAGGGGGGGGACTAGCAGGGATACGCAGTATTTT. The rearrangement uses TRBV2 and TRBJ2-3, with 9 bases aligning to TRBD2. This CDR3 is built from 13 residues. V gave up 9 bases and J gave up 6 bases; unmatched junction bases: 7. The V gene's germline CDR1 is SNHLY and CDR2 FYNNEI. The full variable domain, completed using reference TRBV2 and TRBJ2-3, is EPEVTQTPSHQVTQMGQEVILRCVPISNHLYFYWYRQILGQKVEFLVSFYNNEISEKSEIFDDQFSVERPDGSNFTLKIRSTKLEDSAMYFCARGGTSRDTQYFGPGTRLTVL.

The chain is built from TRBV5-8 and TRBJ2-3; D ambiguous. V gave up 4 bases and J gave up 3 bases, with 6 bases separating them. CDR1 and CDR2 from the germline V gene are SGHTS and YDEGEE. The CDR3 extends over 12 amino acids. The CDR3 sequence is CASSPRTDTQYF. In DNA form, the CDR3 reads TGTGCCAGCAGCCCCCGGACAGATACGCAGTATTTT.